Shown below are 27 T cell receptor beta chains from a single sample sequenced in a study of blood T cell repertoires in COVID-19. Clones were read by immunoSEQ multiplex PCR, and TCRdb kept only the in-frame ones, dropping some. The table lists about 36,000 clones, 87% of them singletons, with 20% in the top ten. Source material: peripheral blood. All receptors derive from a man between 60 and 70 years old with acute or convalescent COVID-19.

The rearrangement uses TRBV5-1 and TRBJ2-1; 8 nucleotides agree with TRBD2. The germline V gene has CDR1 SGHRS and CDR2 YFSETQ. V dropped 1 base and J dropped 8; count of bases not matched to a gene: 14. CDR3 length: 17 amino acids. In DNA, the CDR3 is TGCGCCAGCAGCTTGCCTGGCACTAGCGGTCGGGGCGATGAGCAGTTCTTC. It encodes CASSLPGTSGRGDEQFF. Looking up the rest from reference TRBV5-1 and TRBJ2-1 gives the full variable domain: KAGVTQTPRYLIKTRGQQVTLSCSPISGHRSVSWYQQTPGQGLQFLFEYFSETQRNKGNFPGRFSGRQFSNSRSEMNVSTLELGDSALYLCASSLPGTSGRGDEQFFGPGTRLTVL.

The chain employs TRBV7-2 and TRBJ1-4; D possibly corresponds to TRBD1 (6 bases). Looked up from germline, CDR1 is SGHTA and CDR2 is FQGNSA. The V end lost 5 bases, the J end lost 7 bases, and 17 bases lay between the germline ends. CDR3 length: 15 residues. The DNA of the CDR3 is TGTGCCAGCAGCCCTCAGCAAGGGGGTGGTGAAAAACTGTTTTTT. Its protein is CASSPQQGGGEKLFF.

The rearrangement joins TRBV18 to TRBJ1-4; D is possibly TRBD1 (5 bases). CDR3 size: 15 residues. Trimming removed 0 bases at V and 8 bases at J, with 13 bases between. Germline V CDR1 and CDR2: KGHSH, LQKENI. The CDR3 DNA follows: TGTGCCAGCTCACCACCGGAGGGGCGCCGAGAAAAACTGTTTTTT. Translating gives CASSPPEGRREKLFF.

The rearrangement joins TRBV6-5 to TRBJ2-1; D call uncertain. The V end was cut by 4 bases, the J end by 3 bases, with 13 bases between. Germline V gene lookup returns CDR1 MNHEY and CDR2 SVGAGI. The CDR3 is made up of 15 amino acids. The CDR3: CASSFRGLLYNEQFF. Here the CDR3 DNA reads TGTGCCAGCAGTTTCCGAGGTCTGCTCTACAATGAGCAGTTCTTC.

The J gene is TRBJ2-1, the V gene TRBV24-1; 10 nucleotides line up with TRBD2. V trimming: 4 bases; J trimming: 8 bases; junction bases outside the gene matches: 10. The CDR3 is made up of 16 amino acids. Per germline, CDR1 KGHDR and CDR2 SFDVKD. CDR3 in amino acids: CATSDPASGSRHEQFF. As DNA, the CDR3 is TGTGCCACCAGTGACCCTGCTAGCGGGAGTAGGCATGAGCAGTTCTTC.

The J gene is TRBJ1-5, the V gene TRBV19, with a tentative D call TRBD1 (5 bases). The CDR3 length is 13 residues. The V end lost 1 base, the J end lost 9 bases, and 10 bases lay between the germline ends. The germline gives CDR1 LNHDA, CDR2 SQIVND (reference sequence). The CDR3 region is CASSIGVDRPQHF. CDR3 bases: TGTGCCAGTAGTATAGGGGTCGACAGGCCCCAGCATTTT.

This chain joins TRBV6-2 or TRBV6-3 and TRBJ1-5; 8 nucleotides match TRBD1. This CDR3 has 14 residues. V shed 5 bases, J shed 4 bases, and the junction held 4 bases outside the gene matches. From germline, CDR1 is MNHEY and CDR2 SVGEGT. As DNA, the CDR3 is TGTGCCAGCAGTCGACAGGGGTGGAATCAGCCCCAGCATTTT. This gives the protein CASSRQGWNQPQHF.

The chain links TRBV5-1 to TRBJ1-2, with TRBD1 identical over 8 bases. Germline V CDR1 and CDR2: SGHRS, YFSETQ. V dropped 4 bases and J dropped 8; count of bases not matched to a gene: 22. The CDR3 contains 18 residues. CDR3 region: CASSDPSRQGRAMVGYTF. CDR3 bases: TGCGCCAGCAGCGATCCCTCTCGACAGGGGAGAGCAATGGTGGGCTACACCTTC.

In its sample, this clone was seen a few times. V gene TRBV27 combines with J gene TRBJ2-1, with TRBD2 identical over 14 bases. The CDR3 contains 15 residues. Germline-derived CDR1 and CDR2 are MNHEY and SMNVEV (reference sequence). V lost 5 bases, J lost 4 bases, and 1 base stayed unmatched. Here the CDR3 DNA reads TGTGCCAGCAGTAGACTAGCGGGAGGGTACAATGAGCAGTTCTTC. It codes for CASSRLAGGYNEQFF.

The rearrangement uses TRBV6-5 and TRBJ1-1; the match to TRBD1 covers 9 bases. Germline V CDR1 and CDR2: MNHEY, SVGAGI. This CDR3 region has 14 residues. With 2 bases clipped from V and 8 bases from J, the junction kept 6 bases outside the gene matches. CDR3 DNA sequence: TGTGCCAGCAGTTACAGGGACAGGGCGAACGAAGCTTTCTTT. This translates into CASSYRDRANEAFF.

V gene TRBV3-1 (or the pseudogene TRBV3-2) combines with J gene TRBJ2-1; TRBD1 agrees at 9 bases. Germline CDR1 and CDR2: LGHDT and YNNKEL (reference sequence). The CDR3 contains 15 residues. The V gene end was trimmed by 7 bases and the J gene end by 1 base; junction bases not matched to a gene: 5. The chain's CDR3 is CASNPGTGSYNEQFF. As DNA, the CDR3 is TGTGCCAGCAACCCCGGGACAGGGTCCTACAATGAGCAGTTCTTC.

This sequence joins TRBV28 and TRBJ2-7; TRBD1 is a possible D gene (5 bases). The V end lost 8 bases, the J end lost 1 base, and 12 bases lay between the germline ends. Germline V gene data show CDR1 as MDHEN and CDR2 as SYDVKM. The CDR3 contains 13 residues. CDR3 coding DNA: TGTGCCAGCCGATACAGGAATTCCTACGAGCAGTACTTC. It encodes CASRYRNSYEQYF.

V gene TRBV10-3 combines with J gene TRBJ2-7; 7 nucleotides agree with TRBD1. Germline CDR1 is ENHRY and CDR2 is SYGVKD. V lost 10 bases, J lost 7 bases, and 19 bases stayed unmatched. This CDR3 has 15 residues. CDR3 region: CATQGGTGVRGEQYV. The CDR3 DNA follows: TGTGCCACACAAGGGGGTACAGGGGTAAGAGGTGAGCAGTACGTC.

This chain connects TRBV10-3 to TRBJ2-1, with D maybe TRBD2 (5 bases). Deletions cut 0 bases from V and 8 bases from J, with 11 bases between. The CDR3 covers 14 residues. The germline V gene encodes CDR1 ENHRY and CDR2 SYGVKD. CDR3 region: CAISESILADEQFF. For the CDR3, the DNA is TGTGCCATCAGTGAGTCGATTCTAGCTGATGAGCAGTTCTTC.

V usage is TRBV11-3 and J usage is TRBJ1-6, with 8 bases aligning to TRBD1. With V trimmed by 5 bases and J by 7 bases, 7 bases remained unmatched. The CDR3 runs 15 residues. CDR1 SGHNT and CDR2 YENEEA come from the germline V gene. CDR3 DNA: TGTGCCAGCAGCACCGCCAGGGGGCCCAATTCACCCCTCCACTTT. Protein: CASSTARGPNSPLHF.

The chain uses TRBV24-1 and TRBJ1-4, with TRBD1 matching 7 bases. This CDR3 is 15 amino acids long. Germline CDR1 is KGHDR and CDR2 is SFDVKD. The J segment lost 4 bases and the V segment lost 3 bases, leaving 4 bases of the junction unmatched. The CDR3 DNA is TGTGCCACCAGTGATCCGGGACAGAATAATGAAAAACTGTTTTTT. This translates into CATSDPGQNNEKLFF.

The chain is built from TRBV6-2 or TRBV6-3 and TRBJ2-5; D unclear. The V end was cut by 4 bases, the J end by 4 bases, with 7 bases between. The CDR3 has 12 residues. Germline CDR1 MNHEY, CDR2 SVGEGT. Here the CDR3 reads CASSWRGETQYF. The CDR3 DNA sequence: TGTGCCAGCAGTTGGCGAGGAGAGACCCAGTACTTC.

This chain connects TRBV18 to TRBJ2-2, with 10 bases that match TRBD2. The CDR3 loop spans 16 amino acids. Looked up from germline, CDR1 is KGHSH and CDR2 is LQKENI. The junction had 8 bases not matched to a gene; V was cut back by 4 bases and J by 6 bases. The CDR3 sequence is CASSLGPSGSAGELFF. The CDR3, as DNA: TGTGCCAGCTCACTGGGGCCTAGCGGGAGTGCCGGGGAGCTGTTTTTT.

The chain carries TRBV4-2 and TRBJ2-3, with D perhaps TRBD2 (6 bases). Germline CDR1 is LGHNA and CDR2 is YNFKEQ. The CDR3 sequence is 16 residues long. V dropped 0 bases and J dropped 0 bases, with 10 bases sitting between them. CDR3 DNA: TGTGCCAGCAGCCAAGATAGCGGCACTAGCACAGATACGCAGTATTTT. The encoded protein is CASSQDSGTSTDTQYF.

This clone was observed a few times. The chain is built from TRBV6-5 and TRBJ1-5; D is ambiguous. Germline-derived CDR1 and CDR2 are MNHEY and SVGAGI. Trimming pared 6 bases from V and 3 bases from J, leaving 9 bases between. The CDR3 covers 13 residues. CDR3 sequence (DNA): TGTGCCAGCAGACAAACTAACAATCAGCCCCAGCATTTT. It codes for CASRQTNNQPQHF.

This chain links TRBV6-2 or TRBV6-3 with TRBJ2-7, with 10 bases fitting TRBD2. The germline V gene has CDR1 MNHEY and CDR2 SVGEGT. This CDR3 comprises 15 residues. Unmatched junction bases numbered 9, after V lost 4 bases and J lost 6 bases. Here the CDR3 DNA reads TGTGCCAGCAGTTCCCCTCGACTAGCGGGTGGCGAGCAGTACTTC. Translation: CASSSPRLAGGEQYF.

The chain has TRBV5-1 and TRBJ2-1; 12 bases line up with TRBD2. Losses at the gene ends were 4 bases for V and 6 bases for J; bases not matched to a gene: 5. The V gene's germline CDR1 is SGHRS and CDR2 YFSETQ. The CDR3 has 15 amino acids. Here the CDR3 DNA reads TGCGCCAGCAGCCCTCTAGCGGGAGGGCGCAATGAGCAGTTCTTC. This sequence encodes CASSPLAGGRNEQFF.

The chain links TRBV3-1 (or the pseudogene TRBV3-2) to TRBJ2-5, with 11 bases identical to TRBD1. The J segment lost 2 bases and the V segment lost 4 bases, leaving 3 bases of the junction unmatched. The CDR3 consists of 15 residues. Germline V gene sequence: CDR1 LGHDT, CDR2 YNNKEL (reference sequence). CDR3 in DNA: TGTGCCAGCAGCCGGACAGGGGGCTATCAAGAGACCCAGTACTTC. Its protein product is CASSRTGGYQETQYF.

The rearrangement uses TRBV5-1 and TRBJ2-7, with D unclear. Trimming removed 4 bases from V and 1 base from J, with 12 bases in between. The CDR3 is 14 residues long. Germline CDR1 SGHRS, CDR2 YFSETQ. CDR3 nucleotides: TGCGCCAGCAGCATAACGGGTGGGTCCTACGAGCAGTACTTC. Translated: CASSITGGSYEQYF.

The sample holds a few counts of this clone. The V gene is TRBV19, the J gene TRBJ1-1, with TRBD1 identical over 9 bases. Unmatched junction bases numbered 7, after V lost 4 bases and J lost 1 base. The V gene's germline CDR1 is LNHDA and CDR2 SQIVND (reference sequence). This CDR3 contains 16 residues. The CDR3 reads CASSTGTGIRNTEAFF. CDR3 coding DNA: TGTGCCAGTAGTACCGGGACAGGGATAAGGAACACTGAAGCTTTCTTT.

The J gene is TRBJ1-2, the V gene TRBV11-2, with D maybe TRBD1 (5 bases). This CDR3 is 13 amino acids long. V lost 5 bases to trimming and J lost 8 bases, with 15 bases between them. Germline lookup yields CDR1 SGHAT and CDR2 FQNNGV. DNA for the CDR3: TGTGCCAGCAGCCCCAGCGTGGGGGGGGGCTACACCTTC. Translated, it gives CASSPSVGGGYTF.

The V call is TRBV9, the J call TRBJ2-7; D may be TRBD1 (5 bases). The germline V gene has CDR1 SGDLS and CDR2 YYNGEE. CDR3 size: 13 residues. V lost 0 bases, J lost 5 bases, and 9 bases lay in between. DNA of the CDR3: TGTGCCAGCAGCGTAGCGGTAGGGGACGAGCAGTACGTC. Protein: CASSVAVGDEQYV.